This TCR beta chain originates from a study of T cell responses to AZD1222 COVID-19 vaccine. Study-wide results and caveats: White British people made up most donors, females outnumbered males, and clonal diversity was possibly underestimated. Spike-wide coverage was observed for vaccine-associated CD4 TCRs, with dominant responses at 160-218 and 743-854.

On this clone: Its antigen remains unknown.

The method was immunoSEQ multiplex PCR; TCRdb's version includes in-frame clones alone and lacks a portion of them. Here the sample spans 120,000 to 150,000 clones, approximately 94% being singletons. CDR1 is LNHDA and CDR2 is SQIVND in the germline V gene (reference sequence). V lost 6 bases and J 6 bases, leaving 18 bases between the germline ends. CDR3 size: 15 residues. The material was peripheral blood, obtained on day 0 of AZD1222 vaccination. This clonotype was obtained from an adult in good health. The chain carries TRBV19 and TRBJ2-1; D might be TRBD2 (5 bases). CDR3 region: CASRVLELPTNEQFF. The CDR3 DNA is TGTGCCAGTAGGGTACTAGAACTCCCCACCAATGAGCAGTTCTTC.